This TCR beta chain was documented in a study of response to subunit inactivated influenza vaccine. Study results and caveats: With each seasonal influenza vaccination, the authors suggested, few new T cells are recruited.

This CDR3 region has 15 residues. Germline-derived CDR1 and CDR2 are LGHNA and YSLEER. Trimming cost V 4 bases and J 6 bases; bases outside gene matches: 6. TCRdb passed the RT-PCR reads through MiXCR, listing each CDR3 protein once. Altogether approximately 570,000 distinct CDR3 sequences are present, around 8% being singletons, with the ten largest covering 10% to 15%. As for this clonotype: Its antigen is unidentified.

This specimen was PBMCs from blood, taken roughly 24 months after vaccination. The sequence was collected from a man between 50 and 69 years old who received an inactivated influenza vaccine. The rearrangement links TRBV4-3 to TRBJ1-4; 9 nucleotides agree with TRBD1. CDR3 loop: CASSRTGGKDEKLFF. In nucleotides, the CDR3 is TGCGCCAGCAGCCGAACAGGGGGCAAGGATGAAAAACTGTTTTTT.